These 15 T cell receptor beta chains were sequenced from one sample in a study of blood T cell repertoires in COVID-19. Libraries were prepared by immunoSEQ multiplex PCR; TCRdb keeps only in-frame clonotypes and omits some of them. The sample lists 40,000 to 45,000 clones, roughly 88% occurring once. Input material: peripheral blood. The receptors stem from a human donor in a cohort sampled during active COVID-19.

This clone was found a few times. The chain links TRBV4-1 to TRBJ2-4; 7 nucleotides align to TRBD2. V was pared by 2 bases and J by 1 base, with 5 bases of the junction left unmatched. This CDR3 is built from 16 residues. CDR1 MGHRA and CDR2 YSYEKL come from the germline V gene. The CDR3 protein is CASSQQFSGAKNIQYF. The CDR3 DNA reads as TGCGCCAGCAGCCAACAATTTAGCGGGGCCAAAAACATTCAGTACTTC.

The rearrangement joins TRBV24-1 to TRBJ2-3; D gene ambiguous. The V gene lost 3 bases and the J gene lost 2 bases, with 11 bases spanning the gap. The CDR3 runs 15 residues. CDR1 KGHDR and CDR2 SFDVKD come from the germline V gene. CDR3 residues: CATSDVSALTDTQYF. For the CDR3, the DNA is TGTGCCACCAGTGATGTGAGCGCCCTCACAGATACGCAGTATTTT.

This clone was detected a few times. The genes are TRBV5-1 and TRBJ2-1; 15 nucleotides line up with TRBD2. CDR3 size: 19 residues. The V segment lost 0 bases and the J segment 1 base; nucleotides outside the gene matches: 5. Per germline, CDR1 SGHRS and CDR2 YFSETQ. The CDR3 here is CASSLAGTSGGSSYNEQFF. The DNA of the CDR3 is TGCGCCAGCAGCTTGGCAGGGACTAGCGGGGGGTCGTCCTACAATGAGCAGTTCTTC.

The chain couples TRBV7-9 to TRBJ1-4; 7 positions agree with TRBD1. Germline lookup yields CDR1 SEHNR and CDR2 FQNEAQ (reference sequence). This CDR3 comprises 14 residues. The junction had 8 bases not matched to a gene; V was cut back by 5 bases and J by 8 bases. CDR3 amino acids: CASSQGERWEKLFF. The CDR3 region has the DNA TGTGCCAGCAGCCAGGGGGAACGATGGGAAAAACTGTTTTTT.

In nucleotides, the CDR3 is TGTGCCAGCAGCCCGCGAACTAGTGGCCCCGGGGAGCTGTTTTTT. Its protein product is CASSPRTSGPGELFF. This sequence joins TRBV7-3 and TRBJ2-2; D possibly corresponds to TRBD2 (5 bases). Trimming stripped 5 bases from V and 6 bases from J, with 16 bases between. CDR1 is SGHTA and CDR2 is FQGTGA in the germline V gene. This CDR3 is 15 amino acids long.

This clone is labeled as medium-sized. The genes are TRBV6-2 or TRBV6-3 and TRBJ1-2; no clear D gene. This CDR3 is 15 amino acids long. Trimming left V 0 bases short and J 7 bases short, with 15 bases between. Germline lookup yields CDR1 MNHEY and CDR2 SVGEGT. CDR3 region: CASSYSTPGKGGYTF. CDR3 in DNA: TGTGCCAGCAGTTACTCGACCCCCGGGAAAGGTGGCTACACCTTC.

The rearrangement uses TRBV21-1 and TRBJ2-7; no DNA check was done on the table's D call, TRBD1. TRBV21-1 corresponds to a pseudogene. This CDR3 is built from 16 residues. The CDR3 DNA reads TGTGCCAGCAACCCACTCCAGGGGTTTGTTGGCTACGAGCAGTACTTC. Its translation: CASNPLQGFVGYEQYF.

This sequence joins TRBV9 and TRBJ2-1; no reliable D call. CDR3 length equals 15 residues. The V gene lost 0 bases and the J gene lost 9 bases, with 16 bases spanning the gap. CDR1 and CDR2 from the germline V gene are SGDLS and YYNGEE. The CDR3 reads CASSVAPRREGEQFF. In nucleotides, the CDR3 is TGTGCCAGCAGCGTAGCTCCCAGGCGAGAAGGTGAGCAGTTCTTC.

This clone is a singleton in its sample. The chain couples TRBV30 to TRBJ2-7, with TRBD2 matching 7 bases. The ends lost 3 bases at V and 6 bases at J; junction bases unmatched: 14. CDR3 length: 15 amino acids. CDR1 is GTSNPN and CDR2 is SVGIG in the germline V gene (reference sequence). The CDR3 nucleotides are TGTGCCTGGAGAACACTCAGTGCGGGGGTCTCCGAGCAGTACTTC. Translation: CAWRTLSAGVSEQYF.

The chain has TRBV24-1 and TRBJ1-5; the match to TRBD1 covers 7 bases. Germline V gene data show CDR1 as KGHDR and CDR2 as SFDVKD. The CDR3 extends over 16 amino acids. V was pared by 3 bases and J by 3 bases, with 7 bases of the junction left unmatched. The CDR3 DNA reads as TGTGCCACCAGTGATAGCCGGACAGGCCACAATCAGCCCCAGCATTTT. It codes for CATSDSRTGHNQPQHF.

The CDR3 here is CASSLVGTGVPYNEQFF. As DNA, the CDR3 is TGTGCCAGCAGCTTAGTAGGGACGGGGGTCCCCTACAATGAGCAGTTCTTC. This sequence joins TRBV7-9 and TRBJ2-1, with D possibly being TRBD2 (6 bases). V lost 1 base and J 2 bases, leaving 15 bases between the germline ends. The CDR3 has 17 amino acids. Germline CDR1 is SEHNR and CDR2 is FQNEAQ (reference sequence).

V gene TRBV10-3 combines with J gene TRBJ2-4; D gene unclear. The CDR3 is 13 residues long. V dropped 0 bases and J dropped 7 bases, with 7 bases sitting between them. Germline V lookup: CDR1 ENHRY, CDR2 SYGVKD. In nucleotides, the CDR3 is TGTGCCATCAGTGAGTCGGAGAGGAACATTCAGTACTTC. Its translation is CAISESERNIQYF.

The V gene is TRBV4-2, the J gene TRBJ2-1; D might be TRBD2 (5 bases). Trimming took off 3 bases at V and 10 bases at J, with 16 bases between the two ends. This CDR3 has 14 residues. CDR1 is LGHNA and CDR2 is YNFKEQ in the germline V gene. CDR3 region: CASSQDSPAWEQFF. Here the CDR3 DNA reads TGTGCCAGCAGCCAGGACTCTCCGGCGTGGGAGCAGTTCTTC.

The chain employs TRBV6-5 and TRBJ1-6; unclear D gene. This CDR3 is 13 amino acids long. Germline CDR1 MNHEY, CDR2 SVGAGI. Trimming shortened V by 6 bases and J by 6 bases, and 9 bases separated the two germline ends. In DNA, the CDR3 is TGTGCCAGCAGAGAGACAACTAATTCACCCCTCCACTTT. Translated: CASRETTNSPLHF.

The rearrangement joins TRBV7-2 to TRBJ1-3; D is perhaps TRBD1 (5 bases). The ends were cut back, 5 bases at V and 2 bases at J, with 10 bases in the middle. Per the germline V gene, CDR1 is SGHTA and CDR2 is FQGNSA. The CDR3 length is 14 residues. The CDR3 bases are TGTGCCAGCAGCCCCTACAGGCCTGGAAACACCATATATTTT. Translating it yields CASSPYRPGNTIYF.